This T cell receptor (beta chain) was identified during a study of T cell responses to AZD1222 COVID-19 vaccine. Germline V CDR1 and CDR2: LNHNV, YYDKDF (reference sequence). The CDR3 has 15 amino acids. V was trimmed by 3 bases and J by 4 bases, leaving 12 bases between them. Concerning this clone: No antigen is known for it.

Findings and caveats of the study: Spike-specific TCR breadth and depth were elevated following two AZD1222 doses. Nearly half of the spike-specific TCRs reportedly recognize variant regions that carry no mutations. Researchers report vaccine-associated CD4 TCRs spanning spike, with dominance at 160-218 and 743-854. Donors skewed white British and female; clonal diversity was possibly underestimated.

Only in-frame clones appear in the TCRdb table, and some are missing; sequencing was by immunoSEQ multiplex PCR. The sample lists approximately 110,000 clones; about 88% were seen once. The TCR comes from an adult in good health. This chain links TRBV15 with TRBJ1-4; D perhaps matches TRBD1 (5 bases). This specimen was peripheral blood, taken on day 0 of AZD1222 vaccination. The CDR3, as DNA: TGTGCCACCAGCAGGGGGGGACGGAATAATGAAAAACTGTTTTTT. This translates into CATSRGGRNNEKLFF.